The 20 T cell receptor beta chains below come from one sample, sequenced in a study of T cells in Graves' hyperthyroidism and ophthalmopathy (dated by TCRdb to between 2017 and 2020). The library was generated by multiplex PCR. Sequencer: Illumina HiSeq 2000. TCR beta CDR3 regions were amplified from RNA transcripts. A first-round RT-PCR of the TCR CDR3 used the HTBI primer set with the Qiagen OneStep RT-PCR kit. The public reads were quality trimmed at Q25 with fastp and then assembled into clones with MiXCR by TCRdb, keeping productive beta chains. Each entry merges the rows of one CDR3 protein and shows their most common DNA and genes. The sample contains over 650,000 distinct CDR3 sequences, about a sixth of them found a single time. Clones ranked in the top ten supply around 7.7% of the sample. The sample was blood. Receptor source: a man younger than 35 with Graves' hyperthyroidism.

This clonotype was detected many times. The J gene is TRBJ2-1, the V gene TRBV7-9; TRBD2 matches at 11 bases. There are 17 residues in the CDR3. V was pared by 4 bases and J by 1 base, with 6 bases of the junction left unmatched. Per the germline V gene, CDR1 is SEHNR and CDR2 is FQNEAQ (reference sequence). The CDR3 region is CASSSTSGVPSYNEQFF. The CDR3 nucleotides are TGTGCCAGCAGCTCGACTAGCGGGGTGCCTTCCTACAATGAGCAGTTCTTC.

This clonotype has at least ten counts. The rearrangement links TRBV28 to TRBJ2-7, with 11 bases matching TRBD2. The CDR3 covers 14 residues. Germline loops: CDR1 MDHEN, CDR2 SYDVKM. V dropped 5 bases and J dropped 5; count of bases not matched to a gene: 5. The CDR3 protein is CASSNTSGSHEQYF. CDR3 sequence (DNA): TGTGCCAGCAGTAACACTAGCGGGAGCCACGAGCAGTACTTC.

The rearrangement uses TRBV30 and TRBJ2-3; D not certain. CDR3 length equals 14 residues. The germline V gene has CDR1 GTSNPN and CDR2 SVGIG (reference sequence). V was trimmed by 2 bases and J by 5 bases, leaving 14 bases between them. The chain's CDR3 is CAWSRGGFGDTQYF. The CDR3 region has the DNA TGTGCCTGGAGTCGAGGTGGATTTGGAGATACGCAGTATTTT.

The chain joins TRBV15 to TRBJ2-7; 11 nucleotides align to TRBD1. Germline V gene lookup returns CDR1 LNHNV and CDR2 YYDKDF (reference sequence). V lost 5 bases, J lost 1 base, and 7 bases stayed unmatched. The CDR3 totals 16 residues. The CDR3 DNA reads as TGTGCCACCAGCCAAGGGACAGGGGGGAGATCCTACGAGCAGTACTTC. Protein sequence: CATSQGTGGRSYEQYF.

This clonotype was detected many times. The chain uses TRBV28 and TRBJ2-5; TRBD1 agrees at 7 bases. The CDR3 is 14 residues long. Germline-derived CDR1 and CDR2 are MDHEN and SYDVKM. V lost 3 bases and J lost 4; bases outside the gene matches: 5. This CDR3 is CASSLTGMPETQYF. CDR3 coding DNA: TGTGCCAGCAGTTTGACAGGGATGCCAGAGACCCAGTACTTC.

The chain couples TRBV6-2 or TRBV6-3 to TRBJ1-3; D perhaps matches TRBD1 (5 bases). Between the trimmed V and J ends, which lost 4 bases and 0 bases, there was a span of 10 bases. CDR1 MNHEY and CDR2 SVGEGT come from the germline V gene. The CDR3 contains 15 residues. The CDR3 coding sequence is TGTGCCAGCAGTTCCCGGGGCCCCTCTGGAAACACCATATATTTT. Amino acids: CASSSRGPSGNTIYF.

This clonotype has a count of ten or more. The chain carries TRBV3-1 and TRBJ2-5; 11 bases map to TRBD2. In germline, CDR1 is LGHDT, CDR2 YNNKEL (reference sequence). The CDR3 extends over 18 amino acids. V gave up 0 bases and J gave up 5 bases; unmatched junction bases: 11. CDR3 nucleotides: TGTGCCAGCAGCCAAGATGGGCTAGCGGGAGGAAGGGTGGAGACCCAGTACTTC. Protein: CASSQDGLAGGRVETQYF.

This clonotype has only a few counts. This chain connects TRBV18 to TRBJ2-1; D is unresolved. The CDR3 has 15 residues. The V and J ends lost 2 bases and 7 bases respectively, with 15 bases between them. The germline V gene has CDR1 KGHSH and CDR2 LQKENI. CDR3 loop: CASSPVPGPSNEQFF. The CDR3 coding sequence is TGTGCCAGCTCACCAGTTCCGGGTCCCTCGAATGAGCAGTTCTTC.

CDR3 nucleotides: TGTGCCAGCAGCCGCCGTCCGGGGGGAGGCTACGAGCAGTACTTC. This codes for CASSRRPGGGYEQYF. The J gene is TRBJ2-7, the V gene TRBV3-2; the table assigns TRBD2, which was not confirmed against the DNA. TRBV3-2 is deemed a pseudogene. The CDR3 is made up of 15 amino acids.

The chain uses TRBV4-2 and TRBJ2-7; possible D gene TRBD2, 5 bases. Germline CDR1 LGHNA, CDR2 YNFKEQ. The CDR3 has 13 amino acids. Trimming cost V 1 base and J 5 bases, with 9 bases left between them. The CDR3 loop reads CASSQGEGNEQYF. CDR3 DNA: TGTGCCAGCAGCCAAGGCGAGGGCAACGAGCAGTACTTC.

This clonotype was found many times. The chain employs TRBV6-1 and TRBJ2-7, with a weak D call TRBD1 (5 bases). Trimming removed 6 bases from V and 0 bases from J, with 18 bases in between. Germline V gene lookup returns CDR1 MNHNS and CDR2 SASEGT. This CDR3 contains 16 residues. The CDR3 reads CASRESGAPRSYEQYF. CDR3 sequence (DNA): TGTGCCAGCAGGGAAAGTGGGGCTCCACGCTCCTACGAGCAGTACTTC.

The chain uses TRBV4-3 and TRBJ2-6; the D gene is possibly TRBD2 (6 bases). This CDR3 comprises 18 residues. From germline, CDR1 is LGHNA and CDR2 YSLEER. Trimming cost V 4 bases and J 0 bases, with 16 bases left between them. The chain's CDR3 is CASSPLTGRPSGANVLTF. In nucleotides, the CDR3 is TGCGCCAGCAGCCCCCTCACCGGGAGACCCTCTGGGGCCAACGTCCTGACTTTC.

Ten or more counts support this clonotype. The CDR3 spells CASSRNTGTGAYEQYF. CDR3 nucleotide sequence: TGTGCCAGCAGCCGCAATACCGGGACAGGGGCCTACGAGCAGTACTTC. The rearrangement joins TRBV7-9 to TRBJ2-7, with 10 positions matching TRBD1. Germline V gives CDR1 SEHNR, CDR2 FQNEAQ (reference sequence). CDR3 length equals 16 residues. The J segment lost 2 bases and the V segment lost 5 bases, leaving 9 bases of the junction unmatched.

This clonotype showed up just a few times. The chain has TRBV20-1 and TRBJ1-5, with unresolved D. With 3 bases removed from V and 4 bases from J, the gap between germline ends came to 13 bases. Germline V lookup: CDR1 DFQATT, CDR2 SNEGSKA (reference sequence). This CDR3 contains 14 residues. The CDR3 loop is CSARIGGLNQPQHF. CDR3 nucleotide sequence: TGCAGTGCTAGGATTGGAGGGTTAAATCAGCCCCAGCATTTT.

The rearrangement joins TRBV7-2 to TRBJ2-1, with D maybe TRBD2 (5 bases). The CDR3 contains 19 residues. CDR1 SGHTA and CDR2 FQGNSA come from the germline V gene. The V gene lost 5 bases and the J gene lost 10 bases, with 33 bases spanning the gap. CDR3 DNA sequence: TGTGCCAGCAGCCCTAGCCTTGAGACTCGCCTAAACGGGAACCGGGAGCAGTTCTTC. Protein product: CASSPSLETRLNGNREQFF.

This clonotype was observed a few times. This chain joins TRBV5-1 and TRBJ2-7; D uncertain. V lost 4 bases and J lost 2, with 13 bases in between. Germline values: CDR1 SGHRS, CDR2 YFSETQ. CDR3 length: 14 amino acids. DNA for the CDR3: TGCGCCAGCAGCCACTCGGACCGGCCCTACGAGCAGTACTTC. It codes for CASSHSDRPYEQYF.

This clonotype was seen a few times. V usage is TRBV19 and J usage is TRBJ2-1; D remains ambiguous. This CDR3 region has 14 residues. Germline CDR1 and CDR2: LNHDA and SQIVND (reference sequence). V lost 2 bases to trimming and J lost 4 bases, with 9 bases between them. The CDR3 region has the DNA TGTGCCAGTAGTATAATCGAAGCGTACAATGAGCAGTTCTTC. Translated: CASSIIEAYNEQFF.

This clonotype was picked up many times. This sequence joins TRBV18 and TRBJ2-3, with D perhaps matching TRBD2 (5 bases). This CDR3 comprises 15 residues. The germline V gene encodes CDR1 KGHSH and CDR2 LQKENI. Trimming cost V 6 bases and J 0 bases, with 13 bases left between them. CDR3 DNA sequence: TGTGCCAGCTCCCCCGTATCTAGCAGCACAGATACGCAGTATTTT. It yields the protein CASSPVSSSTDTQYF.

The rearrangement uses TRBV19 and TRBJ2-3; unclear D gene. Germline-derived CDR1 and CDR2 are LNHDA and SQIVND (reference sequence). The V end was cut by 3 bases, the J end by 1 base, with 14 bases between. The CDR3 contains 16 residues. Here the CDR3 DNA reads TGTGCCAGTAGTATCCGGGCGGCCCCAGGCACAGATACGCAGTATTTT. It translates to CASSIRAAPGTDTQYF.

The gene calls are TRBV27 and TRBJ1-1, with a possible D match to TRBD1 (5 bases). CDR3 size: 16 residues. V dropped 5 bases and J dropped 3 bases, with 19 bases sitting between them. Germline assignment: CDR1 MNHEY and CDR2 SMNVEV (reference sequence). The CDR3 sequence is CASSKYVSGTDTEAFF. In DNA, the CDR3 is TGTGCCAGCAGTAAATACGTAAGTGGGACCGACACTGAAGCTTTCTTT.